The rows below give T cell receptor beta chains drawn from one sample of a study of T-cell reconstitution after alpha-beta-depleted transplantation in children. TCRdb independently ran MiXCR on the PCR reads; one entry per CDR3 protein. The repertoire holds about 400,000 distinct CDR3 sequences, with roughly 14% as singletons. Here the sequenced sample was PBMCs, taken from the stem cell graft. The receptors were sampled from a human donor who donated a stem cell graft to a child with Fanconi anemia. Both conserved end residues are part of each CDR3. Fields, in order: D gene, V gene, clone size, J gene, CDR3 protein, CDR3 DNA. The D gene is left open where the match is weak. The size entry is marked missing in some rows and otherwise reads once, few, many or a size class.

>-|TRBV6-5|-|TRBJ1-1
CASSYSGVGNTEAFF
TGTGCCAGCAGTTACTCGGGGGTGGGGAACACTGAAGCTTTCTTT
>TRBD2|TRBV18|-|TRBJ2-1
CASSRLYREGHNEQFF
TGTGCCAGCTCACGCCTGTACCGGGAGGGTCATAATGAGCAGTTCTTC
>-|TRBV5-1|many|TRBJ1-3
CASSLSPGAGNTIYF
TGCGCCAGCAGCCTGAGCCCCGGAGCTGGAAACACCATATATTTT
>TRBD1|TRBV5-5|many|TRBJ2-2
CASSFDPGQGRRTGELFF
TGTGCCAGCAGCTTCGACCCGGGACAGGGGAGACGCACCGGGGAGCTGTTTTTT
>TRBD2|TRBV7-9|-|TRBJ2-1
CASSLRPSGGVDEQFF
TGTGCCAGCAGCTTACGTCCTAGCGGGGGAGTGGATGAGCAGTTCTTC
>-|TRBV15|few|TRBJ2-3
CATAARAGDTQYF
TGTGCCACCGCCGCCAGGGCCGGAGATACGCAGTATTTT
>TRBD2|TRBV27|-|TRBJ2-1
CASSSSSGGNNEQFF
TGTGCCAGCAGTTCTTCTAGCGGGGGTAATAATGAGCAGTTCTTC
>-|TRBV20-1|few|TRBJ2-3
CSARAGISTDTQYF
TGCAGTGCTAGAGCGGGCATCTCCACAGATACGCAGTATTTT
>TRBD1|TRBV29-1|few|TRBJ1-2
CSVRDRGGYGYTF
TGCAGCGTAAGGGACAGGGGAGGCTATGGCTACACCTTC
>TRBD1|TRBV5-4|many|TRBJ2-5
CASSIQGAETQYF
TGTGCCAGCAGCATCCAGGGGGCTGAGACCCAGTACTTC
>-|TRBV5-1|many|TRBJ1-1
CASALNTEAFF
TGCGCCAGCGCCTTGAACACTGAAGCTTTCTTT
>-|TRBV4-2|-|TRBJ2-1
CASSQGTSPYNEQFF
TGTGCCAGCAGCCAAGGTACTAGCCCCTACAATGAGCAGTTCTTC
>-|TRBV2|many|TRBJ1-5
CASSVGQPQHF
TGTGCCAGCAGTGTGGGTCAGCCCCAGCATTTT
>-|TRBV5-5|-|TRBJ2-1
CASSTPQGFGEQFF
TGTGCCAGCAGCACCCCCCAAGGGTTCGGTGAGCAGTTCTTC
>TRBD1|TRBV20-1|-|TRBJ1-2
CSANQGAQFYGYTF
TGCAGTGCTAATCAGGGGGCACAATTCTATGGCTACACCTTC
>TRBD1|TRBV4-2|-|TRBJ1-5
CASSQSSGGQGNQPQHF
TGTGCCAGCAGCCAATCCTCGGGGGGACAGGGTAATCAGCCCCAGCATTTT